Sequencing of this T cell receptor (beta chain) was carried out in a study of response to subunit inactivated influenza vaccine. The CDR3 totals 14 residues. V was pared by 8 bases and J by 5 bases, with 5 bases of the junction left unmatched. Germline lookup yields CDR1 MRHNA and CDR2 SNTAGT. TCRdb reprocessed the RT-PCR reads with MiXCR, giving one entry per CDR3 protein. The sample has 400,000 to 550,000 distinct CDR3 sequences, roughly 23% seen once. The source was CD4+ T cells sorted from PBMCs, collected roughly 5 days after vaccination. The receptor was isolated from a man aged 50-59 years who received an inactivated influenza vaccine. The chain has TRBV6-4 and TRBJ2-2; 10 nucleotides match TRBD1. For the CDR3, the DNA is TGTGCCAGCCGCCGGGACAGGGGAACCGGGGAGCTGTTTTTT. Protein: CASRRDRGTGELFF.